This note documents a single TCR beta chain sequence. Its antigen target is currently unknown. The sample holds no much larger clone one base away, and base qualities are not on file. This entry belongs to a study of blood T cells in healthy people across ages (dated by TCRdb to the mid-2010s). A note on the overall study: In model experiments, template switching captured about one uniquely barcoded TCR beta cDNA molecule for every two T cells. Using deep sequencing normalized with unique cDNA molecular identifiers, the study measured how TCR beta repertoire diversity changes with age. Four age groups were formed from the donors: young (average about 15 years), middle-aged (around 41), aged (approximately 60) and long-lived (less than 85). Donors of different ages were randomly distributed across sequencing lanes to avoid experimental bias. For two donors (one aged 18 to 30 and one aged 80 or older), the study analyzed two additional independent replicas of 1 million unique cDNA reads from the same blood draw.

Library prep was done by 5' RACE. TCRdb records Illumina HiSeq 2500 as the sequencer. The second PCR ran for roughly 7 to 11 cycles and used a J-beta primer mix along with a sample-barcoded 5' primer. Each TCR beta cDNA molecule received a unique molecular identifier from a template-switch 5' adaptor carrying 12 random nucleotides. Each sample yielded at least 3 million CDR3-containing paired-end reads. All of the RNA was converted into first-strand cDNA using the Mint cDNA synthesis kit, with a TRBC-specific oligonucleotide serving as the primer. Following uracil-DNA glycosylase treatment, all cDNA underwent a first 18-cycle PCR with the universal primers M1SS and BC2_uni_R. On the authors' methods: Each sample was normalized by randomly selecting 1 million high-quality reads, each carrying a distinct molecular identifier. Reads with shared molecular identifiers were discarded instead of being binned into consensus sequences. CDR3 identification, clonotype clustering and error correction used MiTCR with a Q25 quality threshold and the strictest error-elimination algorithm. A nonparametric unseen species model with Euler transformation was used to estimate lower-bound total TCR beta diversity. TCRdb reran the public reads through fastp at Q25 and MiXCR, keeping productive beta chains. Entries that share a CDR3 protein sequence are merged under the most common genes and DNA. TCRdb, not the authors, supplied the V and J calls. This sample lists 850,000 to 1,300,000 distinct CDR3 sequences; less than 50% were detected once. Approximately 19% of the sample goes to the ten largest clones.

CDR1 and CDR2, looked up from the germline V gene (reference sequence), are DFQATT and SNEGSKA. From the cysteine through the phenylalanine, the CDR3 covers 14 amino acids. The read is trimmed to its CDR3 DNA, 42 bases read in frame from base 1. The roughly 39 donors, aged about 6 to 95 years, were systemically healthy Caucasian individuals from Russia. Each donor gave around 9.8 milliliters of peripheral blood, collected into EDTA-treated Vacutainer tubes. Ficoll-Paque density-gradient centrifugation was used to isolate PBMCs, with at least 6 million per sample. Total RNA was extracted from PBMCs with Trizol reagent, with at least 5 micrograms obtained per sample. For every donor, an aliquot of PBMCs went through flow cytometry to measure the percentages of naive CD45RAhigh/CD27high T cells. What the study reported, not specific to this receptor: Donor CMV infection status was unknown, potentially confounding age-related changes in expanded clonotypes. Since profiling was done on bulk unsorted PBMCs, naive and antigen-experienced compartments could not be conclusively compared. Observed TCR beta diversity correlated strongly with the percentage of naive T cells measured by flow cytometry. As age increased, observed TCR beta diversity per million T cells dropped in a roughly linear way, and a significant reduction was already evident by age around 41. Estimates of total diversity from one million sequenced T cells were regarded as lower bounds and underestimates. Compared with the aged group, the long-lived group had more naive CD4+ T cells, fewer expanded clones and increased TCR diversity, a pattern suggesting age selection.

The origin of this receptor is a woman aged 60-75 years in good health. The rearrangement combines TRBV20-1 with TRBJ2-5; tentative D gene TRBD1, with 5 bases matching. With the DNA end fitting TRBJ2-7 better, the J assignment may be wrong. The sample consisted of blood. The CDR3 reads CSAPPRTRTYEQYF. Here is the DNA: TGCAGTGCTCCCCCTAGGACAAGAACATACGAGCAGTACTTC.